A selection of T cell receptor beta chains follows, all from one sample in a study of human T cells and chemical hapten exposure. Using its own MiXCR run on the RACE reads, TCRdb lists one record per CDR3 protein. The table has 55,000 to 85,000 distinct CDR3 sequences, roughly 9.2% seen once. The sequencing used whole blood, collected in connection with sensitization to the hapten diphenylcyclopropenone (DPC). Every receptor here comes from a woman in her 40s with alopecia areata. Some clones in this sample may be carry-over from other donors' samples. The CDR3 runs from the conserved cysteine through the conserved F or W. The D gene is left open where the match is weak. A row's size may be missing; if present it is once, few, many or a size class.

CDR3 DNA: TGTGCCAGCAGCCGCCGGGGACAGGAGACCTCCGGGGAGCTGTTTTTT
CDR3 protein: CASSRRGQETSGELFF
clone size: many
CDR3 length: 16
D gene: TRBD1
J gene: TRBJ2-2
V gene: TRBV6-9

CDR3 DNA: TGTGCCAGCAGCCCCGGCCCCCTGAAGTTGGCTTTCTTT
CDR3 protein: CASSPGPLKLAFF
clone size: many
CDR3 length: 13
D gene: .
J gene: TRBJ1-1
V gene: TRBV6-2/TRBV6-3

CDR3 DNA: TGCGCCAGCAGTAGCCAGGGCGAGCAGTACTTC
CDR3 protein: CASSSQGEQYF
clone size: few
CDR3 length: 11
D gene: .
J gene: TRBJ2-7
V gene: TRBV5-1

CDR3 DNA: TGTGCCAGCAGTTCGATGATCAGGAACTATGGCTACACCTTC
CDR3 protein: CASSSMIRNYGYTF
clone size: many
CDR3 length: 14
D gene: .
J gene: TRBJ1-2
V gene: TRBV12-3/TRBV12-4

CDR3 DNA: TGTGCCAGCAGTTTAGCGCTGGGCGGGGGCTCCGGAAATGAGCAGTTCTTC
CDR3 protein: CASSLALGGGSGNEQFF
clone size: many
CDR3 length: 17
D gene: .
J gene: TRBJ2-1
V gene: TRBV12-3/TRBV12-4

CDR3 DNA: TGTGCCAGCAGTTTAGCGCGGGGGAGGCATGGCTACACCTTC
CDR3 protein: CASSLARGRHGYTF
clone size: many
CDR3 length: 14
D gene: .
J gene: TRBJ1-2
V gene: TRBV12-3/TRBV12-4

CDR3 DNA: TGTGGCAGCAGCCCCGGGACAGGTACCTACAATGAGCAGTTCTTC
CDR3 protein: CGSSPGTGTYNEQFF
clone size: .
CDR3 length: 15
D gene: TRBD1
J gene: TRBJ2-1
V gene: TRBV6-2/TRBV6-3

CDR3 DNA: TGTGCCAGCAGCTCCATCGCGTTCGGCAGCCAAACTAACACTGAAGCTTTCTTT
CDR3 protein: CASSSIAFGSQTNTEAFF
clone size: .
CDR3 length: 18
D gene: .
J gene: TRBJ1-1
V gene: TRBV6-2/TRBV6-3

CDR3 DNA: TGCAGTGCTAGCGCGGACGCCCGCAATCAGCCCCAGCATTTT
CDR3 protein: CSASADARNQPQHF
clone size: .
CDR3 length: 14
D gene: .
J gene: TRBJ1-5
V gene: TRBV20-1

CDR3 DNA: TGTGCCAGCAGCCCCCTGGGAGCGGGGGGAGGGCAAGAGACCCAGTACTTC
CDR3 protein: CASSPLGAGGGQETQYF
clone size: many
CDR3 length: 17
D gene: .
J gene: TRBJ2-5
V gene: TRBV3-2

CDR3 DNA: TGTGCCAGCAGCTTTCGGACAGGGGGCTTGGGTGAGCAGTTCTTC
CDR3 protein: CASSFRTGGLGEQFF
clone size: many
CDR3 length: 15
D gene: TRBD1
J gene: TRBJ2-1
V gene: TRBV7-3

CDR3 DNA: TGTGCCAGCAGCACTGACATAAATCAGCCCCAGCATTTT
CDR3 protein: CASSTDINQPQHF
clone size: many
CDR3 length: 13
D gene: .
J gene: TRBJ1-5
V gene: TRBV7-2

CDR3 DNA: TGTGCCAGCAGGGGGACAGGAAAACAAAATTCACCCCTCCACTTT
CDR3 protein: CASRGTGKQNSPLHF
clone size: many
CDR3 length: 15
D gene: TRBD1
J gene: TRBJ1-6
V gene: TRBV28

CDR3 DNA: TGTGCCAGCAGCTTGGGGCACGAGCAGTACTTC
CDR3 protein: CASSLGHEQYF
clone size: few
CDR3 length: 11
D gene: .
J gene: TRBJ2-7
V gene: TRBV5-6

CDR3 DNA: TGTGCCAGCAGTTTAGACCACGGGTTGAGCAATCAGCCCCAGCATTTT
CDR3 protein: CASSLDHGLSNQPQHF
clone size: many
CDR3 length: 16
D gene: .
J gene: TRBJ1-5
V gene: TRBV6-6

CDR3 DNA: TGTGCCAGCAGTTCCCACCTCGGGGCCGGTGGGACTGAAGCTTTCTTT
CDR3 protein: CASSSHLGAGGTEAFF
clone size: .
CDR3 length: 16
D gene: .
J gene: TRBJ1-1
V gene: TRBV6-2/TRBV6-3

CDR3 DNA: TGTGCCAGCAGCCAGGGAGGGGGAAGAGCCTATGGCTACACCTTC
CDR3 protein: CASSQGGGRAYGYTF
clone size: many
CDR3 length: 15
D gene: .
J gene: TRBJ1-2
V gene: TRBV11-2

CDR3 DNA: TGTGCCAGCAGGCCGGACAATCAGAAAAACATTCAGTACTTC
CDR3 protein: CASRPDNQKNIQYF
clone size: many
CDR3 length: 14
D gene: .
J gene: TRBJ2-4
V gene: TRBV2

CDR3 DNA: TGCGCCAGCAGCTTGGCAGGGGGGAGCCACACTGAAGCTTTCTTT
CDR3 protein: CASSLAGGSHTEAFF
clone size: many
CDR3 length: 15
D gene: TRBD1
J gene: TRBJ1-1
V gene: TRBV5-1

CDR3 DNA: TGTGCCAGTAGTACTCCCAGCGGGAGGGCACTGAACACCGGGGAGCTGTTTTTT
CDR3 protein: CASSTPSGRALNTGELFF
clone size: .
CDR3 length: 18
D gene: TRBD2
J gene: TRBJ2-2
V gene: TRBV19

CDR3 DNA: TGTGCCAGCAGCCCGGGACGGGGGAGGAACACTGAAGCTTTCTTT
CDR3 protein: CASSPGRGRNTEAFF
clone size: many
CDR3 length: 15
D gene: .
J gene: TRBJ1-1
V gene: TRBV7-9

CDR3 DNA: TGTGCCAGCAGTCCGAGTGGCTATGGCTACACCTTC
CDR3 protein: CASSPSGYGYTF
clone size: many
CDR3 length: 12
D gene: .
J gene: TRBJ1-2
V gene: TRBV12-3/TRBV12-4

CDR3 DNA: TGCAGCGTTGATAGGGGGGCGGCCTATGGCTACACCTTC
CDR3 protein: CSVDRGAAYGYTF
clone size: few
CDR3 length: 13
D gene: .
J gene: TRBJ1-2
V gene: TRBV29-1

CDR3 DNA: TGCGCCAGCAGCCACGACAGCCCTGGCTCCTACGAGCAGTACTTC
CDR3 protein: CASSHDSPGSYEQYF
clone size: many
CDR3 length: 15
D gene: .
J gene: TRBJ2-7
V gene: TRBV4-1

CDR3 DNA: TGCGCCAGCAGTACCAGAGGGCGGGACACAGATACGCAGTATTTT
CDR3 protein: CASSTRGRDTDTQYF
clone size: .
CDR3 length: 15
D gene: .
J gene: TRBJ2-3
V gene: TRBV4-3

CDR3 DNA: TGTGCCAGTAGTCGACAGGGGTCAGAGTACTCCTACGAGCAGTACTTC
CDR3 protein: CASSRQGSEYSYEQYF
clone size: many
CDR3 length: 16
D gene: TRBD1
J gene: TRBJ2-7
V gene: TRBV19

CDR3 DNA: TGTGCCAGCAGATACCAGGGGGAATACTCACCCCTCCACTTT
CDR3 protein: CASRYQGEYSPLHF
clone size: .
CDR3 length: 14
D gene: TRBD1
J gene: TRBJ1-6
V gene: TRBV12-3/TRBV12-4

CDR3 DNA: TGCGCCAGCAGCCAAGAATTCGGACTAGCGAATGAGCAGTTCTTC
CDR3 protein: CASSQEFGLANEQFF
clone size: few
CDR3 length: 15
D gene: TRBD2
J gene: TRBJ2-1
V gene: TRBV4-3

CDR3 DNA: TGCAGCGTTGATGACGGGCAGCGGGGAAACACCATATATTTT
CDR3 protein: CSVDDGQRGNTIYF
clone size: .
CDR3 length: 14
D gene: .
J gene: TRBJ1-3
V gene: TRBV29-1

CDR3 DNA: TGTGCCAGCAGTCCCCAGGGGGCGGGCAATCAGCCCCAGCATTTT
CDR3 protein: CASSPQGAGNQPQHF
clone size: many
CDR3 length: 15
D gene: TRBD1
J gene: TRBJ1-5
V gene: TRBV6-2/TRBV6-3

CDR3 DNA: TGTGCCAGCAGCGTTGGCACCGGGGAGCTGTTTTTT
CDR3 protein: CASSVGTGELFF
clone size: many
CDR3 length: 12
D gene: .
J gene: TRBJ2-2
V gene: TRBV9

CDR3 DNA: TGTGCCAGCAGTTTATGGTCGGGGGTTTCACCCCTCCACTTT
CDR3 protein: CASSLWSGVSPLHF
clone size: medium-sized
CDR3 length: 14
D gene: .
J gene: TRBJ1-6
V gene: TRBV27

CDR3 DNA: TGTGCCAGCAGCCAAGTAACAGGGTATGGTGAGCAGTTCTTC
CDR3 protein: CASSQVTGYGEQFF
clone size: .
CDR3 length: 14
D gene: .
J gene: TRBJ2-1
V gene: TRBV3-1

CDR3 DNA: TGCGCCAGCTACACTTCCCCGGACGGTTTCTACGAGCAGTACTTC
CDR3 protein: CASYTSPDGFYEQYF
clone size: many
CDR3 length: 15
D gene: .
J gene: TRBJ2-7
V gene: TRBV5-1

CDR3 DNA: TGCAGTGCTAGTAGGGAGGTGGGGACGGGCCACGAGCAGTACTTC
CDR3 protein: CSASREVGTGHEQYF
clone size: few
CDR3 length: 15
D gene: .
J gene: TRBJ2-7
V gene: TRBV20-1

CDR3 DNA: TGTGCCAGCAGTTACTCCCCGTGGAGCTCTGGGGCCAACGTCCTGACTTTC
CDR3 protein: CASSYSPWSSGANVLTF
clone size: many
CDR3 length: 17
D gene: .
J gene: TRBJ2-6
V gene: TRBV6-5

CDR3 DNA: TGTGCCAGCAGTTCAATGAGCGGGGGGGCCCGAGATGAGCAGTTCTTC
CDR3 protein: CASSSMSGGARDEQFF
clone size: many
CDR3 length: 16
D gene: TRBD2
J gene: TRBJ2-1
V gene: TRBV6-2/TRBV6-3

CDR3 DNA: TGTGCCAGCAGCCCCTGGACAGTGAACACTGAAGCTTTCTTT
CDR3 protein: CASSPWTVNTEAFF
clone size: many
CDR3 length: 14
D gene: .
J gene: TRBJ1-1
V gene: TRBV11-2

CDR3 DNA: TGTGCCAGCAAATCGCCTGGCACAGATACGCAGTATTTT
CDR3 protein: CASKSPGTDTQYF
clone size: many
CDR3 length: 13
D gene: .
J gene: TRBJ2-3
V gene: TRBV5-4

CDR3 DNA: TGTGCCAGCAGTTACTGGCAGAACTATGGCTACACCTTC
CDR3 protein: CASSYWQNYGYTF
clone size: .
CDR3 length: 13
D gene: .
J gene: TRBJ1-2
V gene: TRBV6-2/TRBV6-3

CDR3 DNA: TGTGCCATCAGTGAGTCCAATTCGGGACAAGTTTTTGAAGCCCAGTACTTC
CDR3 protein: CAISESNSGQVFEAQYF
clone size: many
CDR3 length: 17
D gene: .
J gene: TRBJ2-5
V gene: TRBV10-3

CDR3 DNA: TGCAGTGCTAGAACAGAGACCCAGTACTTC
CDR3 protein: CSARTETQYF
clone size: many
CDR3 length: 10
D gene: .
J gene: TRBJ2-5
V gene: TRBV20-1

CDR3 DNA: TGCGCCAGCAGCTTGCGTAGCGGGGGCCCACGGAATGAGCAGTTCTTC
CDR3 protein: CASSLRSGGPRNEQFF
clone size: many
CDR3 length: 16
D gene: TRBD2
J gene: TRBJ2-1
V gene: TRBV5-1

CDR3 DNA: TGTGCCAGCAGTTTCCTAAGGACAGATAATCAGCCCCAGCATTTT
CDR3 protein: CASSFLRTDNQPQHF
clone size: .
CDR3 length: 15
D gene: .
J gene: TRBJ1-5
V gene: TRBV28

CDR3 DNA: TGTGCCAGCAGCTTAGGGGGGGACGAGCAGTACTTC
CDR3 protein: CASSLGGDEQYF
clone size: many
CDR3 length: 12
D gene: .
J gene: TRBJ2-7
V gene: TRBV7-9

CDR3 DNA: TGCGCCAGCAGCCAAGGGGTCCTTTATAATTCACCCCTCCACTTT
CDR3 protein: CASSQGVLYNSPLHF
clone size: many
CDR3 length: 15
D gene: .
J gene: TRBJ1-6
V gene: TRBV4-3

CDR3 DNA: TGCAGCGTTTCAAAACAGGGTGGTGAGACTGAAGCTTTCTTT
CDR3 protein: CSVSKQGGETEAFF
clone size: many
CDR3 length: 14
D gene: .
J gene: TRBJ1-1
V gene: TRBV29-1

CDR3 DNA: TGCAGTGCTAGGTGGACAGGGGGCGCAGGAGAGACCCAGTACTTC
CDR3 protein: CSARWTGGAGETQYF
clone size: .
CDR3 length: 15
D gene: TRBD1
J gene: TRBJ2-5
V gene: TRBV20-1

CDR3 DNA: TGCGCCAGCAGTGAATTAGGGTACACAGATACGCAGTATTTT
CDR3 protein: CASSELGYTDTQYF
clone size: many
CDR3 length: 14
D gene: .
J gene: TRBJ2-3
V gene: TRBV10-2

CDR3 DNA: TGTGCCAGCAGGTGGACAGGGGCCATAGGCGGGGAGCTGTTTTTT
CDR3 protein: CASRWTGAIGGELFF
clone size: few
CDR3 length: 15
D gene: TRBD1
J gene: TRBJ2-2
V gene: TRBV12-3/TRBV12-4

CDR3 DNA: TGTGCCAGCTCACGGGACGCAGGTGAGGGGAGAGCTTTCTTT
CDR3 protein: CASSRDAGEGRAFF
clone size: many
CDR3 length: 14
D gene: .
J gene: TRBJ1-1
V gene: TRBV18

CDR3 DNA: TGTGCCAGCAGCTCAACCCGGGGGACCTACGAGCAGTACTTC
CDR3 protein: CASSSTRGTYEQYF
clone size: many
CDR3 length: 14
D gene: .
J gene: TRBJ2-7
V gene: TRBV11-2

CDR3 DNA: TGTGCCAGCCGCTCGACACTTCGGGGCTACACCTTC
CDR3 protein: CASRSTLRGYTF
clone size: .
CDR3 length: 12
D gene: .
J gene: TRBJ1-2
V gene: TRBV28